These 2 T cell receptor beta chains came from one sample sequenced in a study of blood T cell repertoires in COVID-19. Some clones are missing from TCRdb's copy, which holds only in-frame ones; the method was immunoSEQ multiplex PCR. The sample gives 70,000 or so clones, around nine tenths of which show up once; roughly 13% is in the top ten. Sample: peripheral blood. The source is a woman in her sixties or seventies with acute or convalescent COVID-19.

As DNA, the CDR3 is TGTGCCAGCAGCTTAGGGCAGGGAGAGACCCAGTACTTC. Encoded protein: CASSLGQGETQYF. V gene TRBV7-7 combines with J gene TRBJ2-5; possibly TRBD1 for D (5 bases). This CDR3 has 13 amino acids. The V end was cut by 1 base, the J end by 4 bases, with 7 bases between. Germline CDR1 reads SSHAT; CDR2 reads FNYEAQ (reference sequence).

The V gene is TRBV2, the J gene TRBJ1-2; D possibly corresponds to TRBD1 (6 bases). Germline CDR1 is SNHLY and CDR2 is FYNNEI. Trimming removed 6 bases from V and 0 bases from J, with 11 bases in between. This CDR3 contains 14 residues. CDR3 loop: CASRADRSNYGYTF. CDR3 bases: TGTGCCAGCAGGGCCGACAGGTCTAACTATGGCTACACCTTC. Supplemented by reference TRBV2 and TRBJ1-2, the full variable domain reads EPEVTQTPSHQVTQMGQEVILRCVPISNHLYFYWYRQILGQKVEFLVSFYNNEISEKSEIFDDQFSVERPDGSNFTLKIRSTKLEDSAMYFCASRADRSNYGYTFGSGTRLTVV.